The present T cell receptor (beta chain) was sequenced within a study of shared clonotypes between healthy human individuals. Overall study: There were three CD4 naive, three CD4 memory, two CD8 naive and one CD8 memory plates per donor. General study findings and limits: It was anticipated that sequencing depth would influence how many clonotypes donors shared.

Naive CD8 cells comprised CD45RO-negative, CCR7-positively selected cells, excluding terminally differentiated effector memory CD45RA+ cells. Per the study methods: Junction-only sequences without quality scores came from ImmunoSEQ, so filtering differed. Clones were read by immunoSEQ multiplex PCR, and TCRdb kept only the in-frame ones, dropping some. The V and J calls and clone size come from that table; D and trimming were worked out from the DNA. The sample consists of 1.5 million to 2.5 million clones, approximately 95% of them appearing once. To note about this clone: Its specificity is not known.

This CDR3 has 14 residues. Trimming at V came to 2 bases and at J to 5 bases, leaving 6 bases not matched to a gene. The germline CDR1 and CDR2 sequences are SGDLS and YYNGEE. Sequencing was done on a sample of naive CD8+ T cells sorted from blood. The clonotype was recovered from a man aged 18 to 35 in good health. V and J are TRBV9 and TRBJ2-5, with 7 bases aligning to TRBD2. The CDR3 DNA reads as TGTGCCAGCAGCGTGGGGGGGTCTATGGAGACCCAGTACTTC. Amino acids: CASSVGGSMETQYF.